This T cell receptor beta chain was sequenced during a study of blood T cell repertoires in COVID-19. The wider study: Collection of acute and convalescent COVID-19 samples took place in the United States, Italy and Spain.

In the source study's methods: From reference gene primer amplification, estimates of nucleated cell counts were derived. Method: immunoSEQ multiplex PCR; TCRdb's copy keeps in-frame clones and lacks some. The V and J calls and clone size are taken from that table; D and trimming were inferred from the DNA. The data show a few hundred thousand clones, about 90% seen once. In Cohort 3, a recovered donor had either two negative PCRs, clearance, or symptom resolution. Germline V gene data show CDR1 as SGHKS and CDR2 as YYEKEE (reference sequence). The ends lost 4 bases at V and 3 bases at J; junction bases unmatched: 7. The CDR3 has 15 amino acids.

The sample comprised PBMCs or T cells enriched from blood (not recorded which). The source of this sequence is a woman aged 25 to 45 who had recovered from COVID-19. This sequence joins TRBV5-5 and TRBJ1-5; 7 bases fit TRBD1. This chain's CDR3 is CASSTRDRPNQPQHF. CDR3 coding DNA: TGTGCCAGCAGCACCCGGGACAGACCCAATCAGCCCCAGCATTTT.